One sample yielded the 18 T cell receptor beta chains listed below, sequenced in a study of CD4 T cells in relation to SARS-CoV-2 and coronaviruses (dated by TCRdb to the early 2020s). Library preparation employed the immunoSEQ multiplex PCR assay. Sourced from immuneACCESS, this table was stored by TCRdb with only in-frame sequences that have V and J called. A share of the clones is absent; for the studies checked, an unresolved V gene accounts for under half, and the remainder has no known explanation. Counted in this sample were about 31,000 clones; about two thirds of them appeared once. 9% to 15% of the sample is held by the ten biggest clonotypes. For these TCRs, the target antigens are not known. CD4+ T cells from unexposed donors were collected before the COVID-19 pandemic (2011-2018). The EasySep CD4+ T cell isolation kit was used to isolate CD4+ T cells once the cultures had run for approximately ten days.

The sequenced material came from CD4+ T cells from PBMCs, cultured in vitro. The source of these receptors is a human donor in good health.

The genes are TRBV7-6 and TRBJ2-2; the D is unclear. Germline CDR1 is SGHVS and CDR2 is FNYEAQ. There are 14 residues in the CDR3. Trimming cost V 5 bases and J 0 bases, with 7 bases left between them. The CDR3 coding sequence is TGTGCCAGCAGCCTGGCGGCGAACACCGGGGAGCTGTTTTTT. This gives the protein CASSLAANTGELFF.

This clone came up a few times. J is TRBJ2-2 and V is TRBV19, with TRBD1 matching 7 bases. Trimming at V came to 4 bases and at J to 5 bases, leaving 1 base not matched to a gene. The CDR3 has 13 residues. The germline gives CDR1 LNHDA, CDR2 SQIVND (reference sequence). The CDR3 DNA sequence: TGTGCCAGTAGTAGGGACAGTACCGGGGAGCTGTTTTTT. It specifies CASSRDSTGELFF.

The chain is built from TRBV6-5 and TRBJ1-5; D is unresolved. The CDR3 loop spans 12 amino acids. Deletions cut 6 bases from V and 7 bases from J, with 10 bases between. The germline gives CDR1 MNHEY, CDR2 SVGAGI. The CDR3: CASSQGIQPQHF. DNA for the CDR3: TGTGCCAGCAGCCAAGGTATCCAGCCCCAGCATTTT.

This chain links TRBV12-5 with TRBJ2-1; 10 positions match TRBD2. There are 16 residues in the CDR3. Trimming at V came to 6 bases and at J to 2 bases, leaving 7 bases not matched to a gene. Germline assignment: CDR1 LGHNT and CDR2 FRNRAP. The CDR3 DNA follows: TGTGCTAGTGGGCGAGTAGCGGGAGGTACCTACAATGAGCAGTTCTTC. Protein sequence: CASGRVAGGTYNEQFF.

The chain couples TRBV4-3 to TRBJ2-1, with 7 bases identical to TRBD2. After removal of 2 bases from V and 4 bases from J, the junction contained 5 bases not matched to a gene. The germline gives CDR1 LGHNA, CDR2 YSLEER. This CDR3 has 15 amino acids. CDR3 sequence reads: CASSQIRGSYNEQFF. The CDR3 DNA is TGCGCCAGCAGCCAAATCCGCGGGAGTTACAATGAGCAGTTCTTC.

The rearrangement uses TRBV7-9 and TRBJ2-2; D possibly uses TRBD1 or TRBD2 (5 bases each). This CDR3 is built from 13 residues. In germline, CDR1 is SEHNR, CDR2 FQNEAQ (reference sequence). The germline V and J ends were trimmed by 4 bases and 7 bases, with 10 bases remaining between them. In nucleotides, the CDR3 is TGTGCCAGCAGCTCCCTTGGGGGCGGGGAGCTGTTTTTT. This translates into CASSSLGGGELFF.

The chain carries TRBV19 and TRBJ2-3; D gene unclear. CDR3 size: 14 residues. Germline V lookup: CDR1 LNHDA, CDR2 SQIVND (reference sequence). V gave up 5 bases and J gave up 3 bases, with 12 bases separating them. CDR3 region: CASSRPTLTDTQYF. CDR3 coding DNA: TGTGCCAGTAGTCGTCCAACTCTGACAGATACGCAGTATTTT.

Notes on this clone: A read error may produce the germline difference seen at one junction end. The rearrangement links TRBV6-5 to TRBJ1-5; no clear D. This CDR3 contains 14 residues. The germline CDR1 and CDR2 sequences are MNHEY and SVGAGI. The CDR3 DNA reads TGTGCCAGCAGCTTCAGTTTTGGCAATCAGCCCCAACATTTT. This encodes CASSFSFGNQPQHF.

The chain is built from TRBV7-2 and TRBJ2-3; 13 bases match TRBD2. V lost 5 bases and J lost 3; bases outside the gene matches: 5. Germline CDR1 reads SGHTA; CDR2 reads FQGNSA. The CDR3 length is 16 residues. The CDR3 nucleotides are TGTGCCAGCAGCCCCCGACTAGCGGGAGGAACAGATACGCAGTATTTT. Its protein product is CASSPRLAGGTDTQYF.

The chain has TRBV7-6 and TRBJ2-2, with D maybe TRBD1 (5 bases). V was pared by 5 bases and J by 8 bases, with 18 bases between. The CDR3 has 15 amino acids. CDR1 is SGHVS, CDR2 FNYEAQ, per germline. The CDR3 here is CASSQYKGISGELFF. The CDR3 nucleotides are TGTGCCAGCAGCCAATACAAGGGGATTTCAGGGGAGCTGTTTTTT.

The rearrangement uses TRBV11-2 and TRBJ2-3, with D perhaps TRBD1 or TRBD2 (5 bases each). The CDR3 is 15 residues long. Trimming left V 2 bases short and J 2 bases short, with 11 bases between. Germline V CDR1 and CDR2: SGHAT, FQNNGV. CDR3 DNA sequence: TGTGCCAGCAGCTTAAGTCTCGGGGCCACAGATACGCAGTATTTT. It is translated as CASSLSLGATDTQYF.

The chain couples TRBV20-1 to TRBJ2-5; no reliable D call. V dropped 1 base and J dropped 2 bases, with 2 bases sitting between them. This CDR3 is 11 amino acids long. Germline V CDR1 and CDR2: DFQATT, SNEGSKA (reference sequence). CDR3 in amino acids: CSARAQETQYF. The CDR3 DNA reads TGCAGTGCTAGAGCGCAAGAGACCCAGTACTTC.

CDR3 bases: TGTGCCAGCAGTTACGCCGGGACAGGGGGCTACGAGCAGTACTTC. This translates into CASSYAGTGGYEQYF. The V call is TRBV6-5, the J call TRBJ2-7, with TRBD1 matching 11 bases. J gave up 3 bases and V 2 bases, and 3 bases lay outside the gene matches. The CDR3 extends over 15 amino acids. Germline V lookup: CDR1 MNHEY, CDR2 SVGAGI.

The chain carries TRBV6-6 and TRBJ2-7; 7 bases line up with TRBD2. Germline CDR1 MNHNY, CDR2 SVGAGI (reference sequence). CDR3 length equals 15 residues. With 0 bases clipped from V and 0 bases from J, the junction kept 2 bases outside the gene matches. CDR3 sequence reads: CASSYSRTSSYEQYF. Written as DNA, the CDR3 is TGTGCCAGCAGTTACTCAAGGACTAGCTCCTACGAGCAGTACTTC.

The chain links TRBV9 to TRBJ1-4; D ambiguous. The germline V gene has CDR1 SGDLS and CDR2 YYNGEE. The CDR3 is 14 amino acids. Trimming removed 2 bases from V and 3 bases from J, with 8 bases in between. The CDR3 DNA reads TGTGCCAGCAGCGTGGGCGGGTCTAATGAAAAACTGTTTTTT. Its protein is CASSVGGSNEKLFF.

The chain uses TRBV6-5 and TRBJ1-1, with 8 bases that match TRBD1. CDR3 size: 13 residues. Germline CDR1 is MNHEY and CDR2 is SVGAGI. The J segment lost 5 bases and the V segment lost 8 bases, leaving 7 bases of the junction unmatched. This CDR3 is CASSRGLRTEAFF. In DNA, the CDR3 is TGTGCCAGCTCCAGGGGGCTAAGAACTGAAGCTTTCTTT.

The chain links TRBV27 to TRBJ2-7; D is ambiguous. CDR1 is MNHEY, CDR2 SMNVEV, per germline (reference sequence). This CDR3 has 13 residues. Deletions cut 6 bases from V and 5 bases from J, with 14 bases between. CDR3 DNA sequence: TGTGCCAGCAGACCATTAGGGTATCACGAGCAGTACTTC. Residues: CASRPLGYHEQYF.

The chain carries TRBV5-5 and TRBJ2-1, with a tentative D call TRBD2 (5 bases). The CDR3 consists of 15 residues. Germline CDR1 is SGHKS and CDR2 is YYEKEE (reference sequence). V lost 1 base to trimming and J lost 6 bases, with 14 bases between them. The CDR3 region has the DNA TGTGCCAGCAGCTTGAGTTTTTCGGGGATCAATGAGCAGTTCTTC. The encoded protein is CASSLSFSGINEQFF. The full variable domain, its missing parts supplied by reference TRBV5-5 and TRBJ2-1, is DAGVTQSPTHLIKTRGQQVTLRCSPISGHKSVSWYQQVLGQGPQFIFQYYEKEERGRGNFPDRFSARQFPNYSSELNVNALLLGDSALYLCASSLSFSGINEQFFGPGTRLTVL.